The 25 T cell receptor beta chains below come from one sample, sequenced in a study of T cell changes during pregnancy in multiple sclerosis. The protocol was immunoSEQ multiplex PCR, while the TCRdb copy is restricted to in-frame clones and leaves out a portion. The sample includes some 28,000 clones, approximately 88% of them seen just once. The source was CD8+ T cells from peripheral blood mononuclear cells, collected before pregnancy. These receptors were collected from a female donor with multiple sclerosis, enrolled in a pregnancy study.

V gene TRBV4-3 combines with J gene TRBJ2-3, with 7 bases fitting TRBD1. V was clipped by 4 bases and J by 2 bases; unmatched bases: 9. The germline V gene has CDR1 LGHNA and CDR2 YSLEER. The CDR3 extends over 16 amino acids. In DNA, the CDR3 is TGCGCCAGCAGCCCGTGGACAGGACACTTCACAGATACGCAGTATTTT. Its translation is CASSPWTGHFTDTQYF.

J is TRBJ1-1 and V is TRBV30; a possible D gene is TRBD1 (6 bases). Trimming removed 0 bases from V and 11 bases from J, with 10 bases in between. This CDR3 is 11 amino acids long. CDR1 is GTSNPN and CDR2 is SVGIG in the germline V gene (reference sequence). The CDR3: CAWSVGTFAFF. CDR3 in DNA: TGTGCCTGGAGTGTCGGGACATTTGCTTTCTTT.

The chain combines TRBV10-3 with TRBJ1-1, with D possibly TRBD1 on 5 matching bases. The germline V and J ends were trimmed by 3 bases and 11 bases, with 13 bases remaining between them. The germline CDR1 and CDR2 sequences are ENHRY and SYGVKD. CDR3 length: 12 amino acids. As DNA, the CDR3 is TGTGCCATCAGTGATCCCCCCCGGGGGGCTTTCTTT. Its protein is CAISDPPRGAFF.

The chain couples TRBV5-6 to TRBJ2-1; 10 nucleotides line up with TRBD1. CDR3 length equals 15 residues. Germline CDR1 SGHDT, CDR2 YYEEEE. The V segment lost 4 bases and the J segment 8 bases; nucleotides outside the gene matches: 9. CDR3 nucleotides: TGTGCCAGCAGCGTGGGACAGGGGCCTGACGATGAGCAGTTCTTC. This codes for CASSVGQGPDDEQFF.

The chain uses TRBV5-6 and TRBJ1-2; D gene uncertain. The CDR3 spans 12 residues. The ends were cut back, 0 bases at V and 6 bases at J, with 6 bases in the middle. Germline assignment: CDR1 SGHDT and CDR2 YYEEEE. CDR3 coding DNA: TGTGCCAGCAGCTTGGACCAGGATGGCTACACCTTC. Translation gives CASSLDQDGYTF.

The gene calls are TRBV9 and TRBJ2-1, with 11 bases matching TRBD2. Trimming at V came to 4 bases and at J to 4 bases, leaving 10 bases not matched to a gene. The CDR3 runs to 17 residues. Germline CDR1 and CDR2: SGDLS and YYNGEE. CDR3 coding DNA: TGTGCCAGCAGCATGATGCAGACTAGCGGGGTTTACAATGAGCAGTTCTTC. It specifies CASSMMQTSGVYNEQFF.

The V call is TRBV2, the J call TRBJ1-5, with 7 bases aligning to TRBD1. The CDR3 length is 16 residues. The V segment lost 5 bases and the J segment 2 bases; nucleotides outside the gene matches: 9. From germline, CDR1 is SNHLY and CDR2 FYNNEI. This chain's CDR3 is CASSLQGRRGNQPQHF. Written as DNA, the CDR3 is TGTGCCAGCAGTTTACAGGGGAGAAGGGGCAATCAGCCCCAGCATTTT.

This chain uses TRBV5-5 with TRBJ2-7, with a possible D match to TRBD1 (5 bases). Germline CDR1 and CDR2: SGHKS and YYEKEE (reference sequence). The CDR3 has 15 amino acids. Trimming removed 1 base from V and 2 bases from J, with 13 bases in between. As DNA, the CDR3 is TGTGCCAGCAGCTTGCGTCCAGGGAAGCCCTACGAGCAGTACTTC. This gives the protein CASSLRPGKPYEQYF.

The CDR3, as DNA: TGTGCCAGCAGCTTGCGGGTGTCTGCAAAGGGCTCCTACAATGAGCAGTTCTTC. Protein: CASSLRVSAKGSYNEQFF. This chain joins TRBV21-1 and TRBJ2-1; the D call in the table, TRBD2, was not verified against the DNA. TRBV21-1 is recorded as a pseudogene. The CDR3 totals 18 residues.

J is TRBJ2-2 and V is TRBV6-5; a possible D gene is TRBD1 (5 bases). CDR1 and CDR2 from the germline V gene are MNHEY and SVGAGI. The CDR3 spans 16 residues. V lost 2 bases, J lost 1 base, and 11 bases lay in between. CDR3 sequence (DNA): TGTGCCAGCAGTTACCAAATGACAGAGAACACCGGGGAGCTGTTTTTT. This encodes CASSYQMTENTGELFF.

The chain carries TRBV6-4 and TRBJ2-1, with 7 positions matching TRBD2. The CDR3 has 14 residues. Trimming took 6 bases from V and 3 from J; bases not matched to a gene: 5. Looked up from germline, CDR1 is MRHNA and CDR2 is SNTAGT. For the CDR3, the DNA is TGTGCCAGCAGCCCCGGACTAGACTACAATGAGCAGTTCTTC. Encoded protein: CASSPGLDYNEQFF.

The chain recombines TRBV2 with TRBJ1-5, with TRBD1 matching over 9 bases. V trimming: 5 bases; J trimming: 4 bases; junction bases outside the gene matches: 9. The germline CDR1 and CDR2 sequences are SNHLY and FYNNEI. This CDR3 has 16 residues. The CDR3, as DNA: TGTGCCAGCAGTTCCGGGACAGGGCTAATTAATCAGCCCCAGCATTTT. Translation gives CASSSGTGLINQPQHF.

J is TRBJ1-3 and V is TRBV12-5, with TRBD1 matching over 7 bases. The CDR3 has 16 residues. CDR1 and CDR2 from the germline V gene are LGHNT and FRNRAP. The V segment lost 6 bases and the J segment 0 bases; nucleotides outside the gene matches: 8. DNA of the CDR3: TGTGCTAGTGGCCGGAACAGGGGTATCTCTGGAAACACCATATATTTT. Its protein product is CASGRNRGISGNTIYF.

The rearrangement uses TRBV7-9 and TRBJ2-5; perhaps TRBD2 as D (6 bases). Germline V gene lookup returns CDR1 SEHNR and CDR2 FQNEAQ (reference sequence). This CDR3 has 14 residues. V lost 3 bases and J lost 4, with 12 bases in between. The CDR3 protein is CASSLGGPRETQYF. CDR3 in DNA: TGTGCCAGCAGCTTGGGAGGACCCCGAGAGACCCAGTACTTC. Full variable domain (remainder filled in from reference TRBV7-9 and TRBJ2-5): DTGVSQNPRHKITKRGQNVTFRCDPISEHNRLYWYRQTLGQGPEFLTYFQNEAQLEKSRLLSDRFSAERPKGSFSTLEIQRTEQGDSAMYLCASSLGGPRETQYFGPGTRLLVL.

The V and J genes are TRBV7-2 and TRBJ2-4; 7 bases agree with TRBD2. The germline V gene has CDR1 SGHTA and CDR2 FQGNSA. V lost 3 bases and J lost 0; bases outside the gene matches: 8. The CDR3 loop spans 17 amino acids. In DNA, the CDR3 is TGTGCCAGCAGCTTCGCCGGGACTACCTTAGCCAAAAACATTCAGTACTTC. This translates into CASSFAGTTLAKNIQYF. The full variable domain, in which reference TRBV7-2 and TRBJ2-4 provide the parts outside the CDR3, is GAGVSQSPSNKVTEKGKDVELRCDPISGHTALYWYRQSLGQGLEFLIYFQGNSAPDKSGLPSDRFSAERTGGSVSTLTIQRTQQEDSAVYLCASSFAGTTLAKNIQYFGAGTRLSVL.

The CDR3, as DNA: TGTGCCATCATTGGACAGGGGGCCGGGGCCAACGTCCTGACTTTC. This encodes CAIIGQGAGANVLTF. The V call is TRBV10-3, the J call TRBJ2-6, with 11 bases fitting TRBD1. The J segment lost 4 bases and the V segment lost 7 bases, leaving 3 bases of the junction unmatched. CDR3 length equals 15 residues. The germline V gene has CDR1 ENHRY and CDR2 SYGVKD.

The CDR3 protein is CASSHTGTVGSHAYQPQHF. The DNA for the CDR3 is TGTGCCAGCAGCCACACGGGAACAGTGGGGTCCCATGCCTATCAGCCCCAGCATTTT. The chain joins TRBV2 to TRBJ1-5; D unclear. Trimming pared 6 bases from V and 5 bases from J, leaving 29 bases between. There are 19 residues in the CDR3. Germline V lookup: CDR1 SNHLY, CDR2 FYNNEI.

V is TRBV27 and J is TRBJ1-6; D is uncertain. The CDR3 extends over 17 amino acids. V shed 6 bases and J shed 10 bases, with 25 bases lying between them. Germline V gene data show CDR1 as MNHEY and CDR2 as SMNVEV (reference sequence). The CDR3 DNA sequence: TGTGCCAGCAGCCAAACAGCACCCGGGGTCGGCAACTCACCCCTCCACTTT. Encoded protein: CASSQTAPGVGNSPLHF.

The CDR3 here is CASSSEGERGVPPTGELFF. The CDR3 DNA reads as TGTGCCAGCAGTTCCGAGGGGGAGCGGGGGGTCCCTCCCACCGGGGAGCTGTTTTTT. The chain combines TRBV27 with TRBJ2-2, with 9 bases matching TRBD2. CDR1 MNHEY and CDR2 SMNVEV come from the germline V gene (reference sequence). Trimming at V came to 4 bases and at J to 4 bases, leaving 16 bases not matched to a gene. The CDR3 is 19 residues long.

This clone qualifies as medium-sized. The CDR3 bases are TGTGCCAGCAGCTTACAGGTTTATAGCTCTGGGGCCAACGTCCTGACTTTC. Its protein is CASSLQVYSSGANVLTF. V and J are TRBV5-5 and TRBJ2-6; TRBD1 is a possible D gene (5 bases). The CDR3 contains 17 residues. V was cut by 2 bases and J by 0 bases, with 12 bases left in between. CDR1 and CDR2 (germline): SGHKS, YYEKEE (reference sequence).

The chain joins TRBV7-9 to TRBJ2-1, with 7 nucleotides matching TRBD2. Germline lookup yields CDR1 SEHNR and CDR2 FQNEAQ (reference sequence). CDR3 size: 16 residues. J gave up 6 bases and V 0 bases, and 8 bases lay outside the gene matches. In DNA, the CDR3 is TGTGCCAGCAGCTTAGCCCCAGATTGGACTAGCAATGAGCAGTTCTTC. Its protein product is CASSLAPDWTSNEQFF.

The genes are TRBV7-9 and TRBJ2-5, with 8 bases matching TRBD1. This CDR3 comprises 18 residues. J gave up 5 bases and V 3 bases, and 17 bases lay outside the gene matches. Germline V gives CDR1 SEHNR, CDR2 FQNEAQ (reference sequence). The CDR3 sequence: CASSFGVWTGTRRETQYF. CDR3 DNA: TGTGCCAGCAGCTTTGGGGTCTGGACAGGGACTCGTCGGGAGACCCAGTACTTC.

This chain links TRBV4-3 with TRBJ1-6; 8 bases align to TRBD1. CDR3 size: 14 residues. V shed 4 bases and J 7 bases; nucleotides not matched to a gene: 3. Looked up from germline, CDR1 is LGHNA and CDR2 is YSLEER. CDR3: CASSPRDRNSPLHF. The CDR3 coding sequence is TGCGCCAGCAGCCCTCGGGACAGGAATTCACCCCTCCACTTT.

The genes are TRBV6-4 and TRBJ2-3; the D gene is possibly TRBD1 (6 bases). V was cut by 4 bases and J by 1 base, with 6 bases left in between. Per germline, CDR1 MRHNA and CDR2 SNTAGT. CDR3 length: 13 amino acids. This chain's CDR3 is CASSGTGTDTQYF. CDR3 nucleotide sequence: TGTGCCAGCAGTGGGACAGGCACAGATACGCAGTATTTT.

This chain uses TRBV7-9 with TRBJ1-1; D unclear. The germline gives CDR1 SEHNR, CDR2 FQNEAQ (reference sequence). The length of the CDR3 is 14 residues. V dropped 6 bases and J dropped 5 bases, with 16 bases sitting between them. This CDR3 is CASSQTLRGTEAFF. In nucleotides, the CDR3 is TGTGCCAGCAGTCAGACCTTACGAGGGACTGAAGCTTTCTTT. Full variable domain (outside the CDR3, taken from reference TRBV7-9 and TRBJ1-1): DTGVSQNPRHKITKRGQNVTFRCDPISEHNRLYWYRQTLGQGPEFLTYFQNEAQLEKSRLLSDRFSAERPKGSFSTLEIQRTEQGDSAMYLCASSQTLRGTEAFFGQGTRLTVV.